This T cell receptor (beta chain) came from a study of cytomegalovirus exposure and HLA in healthy donors. About the research overall: Clustering assigned 70% to 90% of the roughly 400 genotyped donors to the Caucasian-associated ancestry cluster. General study points: In vitro testing confirmed three CMV-associated chains as specific for CMV antigens.

With 60 Vbeta and 13 Jbeta primers, the PCR was carried out. Sequenced by immunoSEQ multiplex PCR; TCRdb stores in-frame clones only, minus some. The sample has approximately 38,000 clones. Trimming took 1 base from V and 1 from J, leaving 6 bases between them. The CDR3 covers 14 residues. Germline V gene data show CDR1 as SGHNT and CDR2 as YENEEA. About this clone itself: Antigen: not known.

Healthy bone marrow donors made up the donor group. This sequence was found in a man between 25 and 39 years old in good health and CMV-seronegative. The rearrangement links TRBV11-3 to TRBJ2-3; D is ambiguous. The material sequenced was PBMCs. The CDR3 coding sequence is TGTGCCAGCAGCTTAGGTCTCGGCACAGATACGCAGTATTTT. It codes for CASSLGLGTDTQYF. Full variable domain (outside the CDR3, taken from reference TRBV11-3 and TRBJ2-3): EAGVVQSPRYKIIEKKQPVAFWCNPISGHNTLYWYLQNLGQGPELLIRYENEEAVDDSQLPKDRFSAERLKGVDSTLKIQPAELGDSAVYLCASSLGLGTDTQYFGPGTRLTVL.